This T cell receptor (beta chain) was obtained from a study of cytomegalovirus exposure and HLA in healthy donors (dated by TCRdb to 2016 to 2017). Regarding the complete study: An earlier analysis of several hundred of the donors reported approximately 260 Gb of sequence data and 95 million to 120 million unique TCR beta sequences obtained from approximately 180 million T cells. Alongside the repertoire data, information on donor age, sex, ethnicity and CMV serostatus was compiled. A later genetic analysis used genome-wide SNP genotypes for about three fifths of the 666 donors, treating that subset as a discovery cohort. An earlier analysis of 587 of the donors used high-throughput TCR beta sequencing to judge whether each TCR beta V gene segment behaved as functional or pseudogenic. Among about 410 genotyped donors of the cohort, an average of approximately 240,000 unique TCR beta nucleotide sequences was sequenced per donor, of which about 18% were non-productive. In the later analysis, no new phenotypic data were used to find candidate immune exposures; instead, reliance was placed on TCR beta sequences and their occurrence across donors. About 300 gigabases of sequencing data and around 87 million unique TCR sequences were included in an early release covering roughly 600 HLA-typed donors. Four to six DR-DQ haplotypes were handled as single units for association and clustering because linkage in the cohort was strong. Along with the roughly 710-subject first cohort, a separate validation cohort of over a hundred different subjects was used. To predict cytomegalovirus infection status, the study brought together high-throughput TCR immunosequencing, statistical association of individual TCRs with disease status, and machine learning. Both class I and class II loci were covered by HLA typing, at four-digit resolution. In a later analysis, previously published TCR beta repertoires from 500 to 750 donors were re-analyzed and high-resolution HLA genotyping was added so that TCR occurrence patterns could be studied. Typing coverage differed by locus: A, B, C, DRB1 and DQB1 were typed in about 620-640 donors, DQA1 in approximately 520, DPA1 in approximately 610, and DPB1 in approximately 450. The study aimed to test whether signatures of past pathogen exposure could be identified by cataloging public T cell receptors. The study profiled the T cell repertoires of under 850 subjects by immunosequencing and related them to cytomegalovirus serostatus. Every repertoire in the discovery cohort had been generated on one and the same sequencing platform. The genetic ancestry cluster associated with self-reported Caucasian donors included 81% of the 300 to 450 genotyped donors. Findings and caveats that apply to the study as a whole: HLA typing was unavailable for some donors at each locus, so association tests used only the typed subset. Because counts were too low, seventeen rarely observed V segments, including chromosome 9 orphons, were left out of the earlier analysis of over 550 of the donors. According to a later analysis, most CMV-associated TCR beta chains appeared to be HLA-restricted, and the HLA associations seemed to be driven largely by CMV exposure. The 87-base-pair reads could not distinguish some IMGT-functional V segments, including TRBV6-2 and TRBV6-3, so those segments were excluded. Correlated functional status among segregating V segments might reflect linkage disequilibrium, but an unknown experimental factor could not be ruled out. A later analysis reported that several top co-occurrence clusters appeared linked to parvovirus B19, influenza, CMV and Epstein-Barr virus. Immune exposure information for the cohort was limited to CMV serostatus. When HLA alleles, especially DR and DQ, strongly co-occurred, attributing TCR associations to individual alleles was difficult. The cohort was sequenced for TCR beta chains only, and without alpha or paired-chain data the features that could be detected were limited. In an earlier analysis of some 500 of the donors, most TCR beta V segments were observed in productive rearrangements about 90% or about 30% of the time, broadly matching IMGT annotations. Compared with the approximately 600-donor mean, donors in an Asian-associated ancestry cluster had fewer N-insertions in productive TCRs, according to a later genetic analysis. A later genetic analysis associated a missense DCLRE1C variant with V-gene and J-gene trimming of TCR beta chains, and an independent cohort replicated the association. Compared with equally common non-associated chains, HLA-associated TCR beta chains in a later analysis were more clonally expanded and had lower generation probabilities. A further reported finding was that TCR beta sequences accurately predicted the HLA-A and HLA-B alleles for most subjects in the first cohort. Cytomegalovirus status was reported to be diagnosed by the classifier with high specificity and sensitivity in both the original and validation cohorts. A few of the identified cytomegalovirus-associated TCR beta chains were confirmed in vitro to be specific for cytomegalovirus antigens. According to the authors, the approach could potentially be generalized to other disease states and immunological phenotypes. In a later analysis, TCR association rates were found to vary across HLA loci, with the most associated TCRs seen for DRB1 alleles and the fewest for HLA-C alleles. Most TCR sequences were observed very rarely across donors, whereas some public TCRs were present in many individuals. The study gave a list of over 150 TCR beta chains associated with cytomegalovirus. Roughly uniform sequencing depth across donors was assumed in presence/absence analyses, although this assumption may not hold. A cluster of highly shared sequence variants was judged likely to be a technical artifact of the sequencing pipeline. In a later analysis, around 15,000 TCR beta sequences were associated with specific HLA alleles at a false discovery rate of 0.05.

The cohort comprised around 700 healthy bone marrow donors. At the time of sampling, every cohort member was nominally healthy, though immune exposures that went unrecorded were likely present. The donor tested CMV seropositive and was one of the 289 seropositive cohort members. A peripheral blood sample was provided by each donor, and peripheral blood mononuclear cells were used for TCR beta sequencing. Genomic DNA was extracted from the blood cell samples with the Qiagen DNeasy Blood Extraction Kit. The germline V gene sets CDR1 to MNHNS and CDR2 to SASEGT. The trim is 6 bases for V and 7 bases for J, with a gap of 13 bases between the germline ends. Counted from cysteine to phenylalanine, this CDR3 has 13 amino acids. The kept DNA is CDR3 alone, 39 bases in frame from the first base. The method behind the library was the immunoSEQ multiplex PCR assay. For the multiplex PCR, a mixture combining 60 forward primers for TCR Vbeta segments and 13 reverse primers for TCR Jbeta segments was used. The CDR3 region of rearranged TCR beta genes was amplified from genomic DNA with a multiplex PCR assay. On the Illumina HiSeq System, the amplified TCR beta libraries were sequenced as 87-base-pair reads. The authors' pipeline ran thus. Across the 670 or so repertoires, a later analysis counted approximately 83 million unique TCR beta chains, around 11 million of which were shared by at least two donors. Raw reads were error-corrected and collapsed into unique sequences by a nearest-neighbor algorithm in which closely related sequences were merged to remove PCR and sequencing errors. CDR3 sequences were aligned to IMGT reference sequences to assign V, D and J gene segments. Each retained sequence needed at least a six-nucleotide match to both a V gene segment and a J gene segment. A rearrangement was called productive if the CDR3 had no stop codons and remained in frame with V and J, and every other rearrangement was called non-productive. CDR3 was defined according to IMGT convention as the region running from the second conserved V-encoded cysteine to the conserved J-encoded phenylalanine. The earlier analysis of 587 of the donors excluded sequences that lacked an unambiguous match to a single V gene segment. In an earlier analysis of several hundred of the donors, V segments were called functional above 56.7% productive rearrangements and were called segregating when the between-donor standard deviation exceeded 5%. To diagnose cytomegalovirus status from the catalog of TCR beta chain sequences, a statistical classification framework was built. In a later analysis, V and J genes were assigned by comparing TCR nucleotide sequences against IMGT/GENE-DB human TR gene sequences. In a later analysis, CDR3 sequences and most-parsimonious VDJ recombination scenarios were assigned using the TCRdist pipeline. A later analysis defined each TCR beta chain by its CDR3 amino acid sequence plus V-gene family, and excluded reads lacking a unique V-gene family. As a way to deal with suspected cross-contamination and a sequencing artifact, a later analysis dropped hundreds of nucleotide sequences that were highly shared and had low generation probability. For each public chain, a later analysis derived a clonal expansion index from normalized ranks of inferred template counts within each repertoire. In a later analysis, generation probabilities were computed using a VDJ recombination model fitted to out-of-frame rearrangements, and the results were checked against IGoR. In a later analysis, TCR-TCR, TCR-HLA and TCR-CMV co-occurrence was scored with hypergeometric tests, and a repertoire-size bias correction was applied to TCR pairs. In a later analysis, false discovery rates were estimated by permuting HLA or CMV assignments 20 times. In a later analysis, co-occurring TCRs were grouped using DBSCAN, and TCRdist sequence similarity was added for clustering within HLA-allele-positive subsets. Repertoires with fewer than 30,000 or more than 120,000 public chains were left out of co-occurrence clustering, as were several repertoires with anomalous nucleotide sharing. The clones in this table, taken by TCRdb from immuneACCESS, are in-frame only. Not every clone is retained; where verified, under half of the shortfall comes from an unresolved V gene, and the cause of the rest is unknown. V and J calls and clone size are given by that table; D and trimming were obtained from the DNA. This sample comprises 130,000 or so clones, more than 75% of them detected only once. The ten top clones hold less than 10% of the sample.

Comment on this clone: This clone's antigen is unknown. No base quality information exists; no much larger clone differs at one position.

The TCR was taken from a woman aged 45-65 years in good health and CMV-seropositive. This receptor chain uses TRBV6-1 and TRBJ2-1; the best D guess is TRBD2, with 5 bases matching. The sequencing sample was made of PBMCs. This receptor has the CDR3 CASREKGGNEQFF. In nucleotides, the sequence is TGTGCCAGCAGGGAAAAGGGCGGGAATGAGCAGTTCTTC.